The rows below give T cell receptor beta chains drawn from one sample of a study of identical twins. TCRdb called the 5' RACE reads again in MiXCR, with one record for every CDR3 protein. The table has hundreds of thousands of distinct CDR3 sequences, approximately 9% seen once. The sample also formed part of further work on yellow fever vaccine responses in identical twins.

The sequencing sample was made of PBMCs. These receptors were obtained from a woman aged 18-29 years in good health. The CDR3 runs from the conserved cysteine through the conserved F or W. D genes are given only for firm matches. The size of a clone is reported for some rows only, either as once, few or many, or as a class for expanded clones.

.	TRBV9	16	TRBJ2-3	TRBD2	TGTGCCAGCAGCGGGACAAGCGGGGCCTTCACAGATACGCAGTATTTT	CASSGTSGAFTDTQYF
.	TRBV27	16	TRBJ2-1	.	TGTGCCAGCAGTCCTGACTTCACACAACTCGACAATGAGCAGTTCTTC	CASSPDFTQLDNEQFF
.	TRBV27	15	TRBJ2-5	.	TGTGCCAGCAGTTTATTTTCAGTCAGACAAGAGACCCAGTACTTC	CASSLFSVRQETQYF
few	TRBV6-2/TRBV6-3	17	TRBJ2-7	.	TGTGCCAGCAGTTACTCGTCTGGGTACTCCGCACGCCACGAGCAGTACTTC	CASSYSSGYSARHEQYF
.	TRBV7-6	15	TRBJ2-3	.	TGTGCCGGCAGCTTAGCAGATATTGGCACAGATACGCAGTATTTT	CAGSLADIGTDTQYF
few	TRBV7-3	13	TRBJ2-7	.	TGTGCCAGCCTCGAGAGAAGCTCCTACGAGCAGTACTTC	CASLERSSYEQYF
.	TRBV5-5	16	TRBJ2-5	.	TGTGCCAGCAGCTTGACCCTGACCCATCTCCAAGAGACCCAGTACTTC	CASSLTLTHLQETQYF
many	TRBV5-1	15	TRBJ2-3	.	TGCGCCAGCAGCTTTGGCGGGGCTAGCACAGATACGCAGTATTTT	CASSFGGASTDTQYF
few	TRBV6-1	14	TRBJ1-4	TRBD1	TGTGCCAGCATACCGGGACAGGGCAATGAAAAACTGTTTTTT	CASIPGQGNEKLFF
.	TRBV6-1	14	TRBJ1-1	.	TGTGCCAGTGGAGGGGTGCCCGATGCCACTGAAGCTTTCTTT	CASGGVPDATEAFF
many	TRBV20-1	15	TRBJ2-7	TRBD1	TGCAGTGCTGAACCTGGGACAGGGAGTGCCCACGAGCAGTACTTC	CSAEPGTGSAHEQYF
.	TRBV7-2	13	TRBJ2-3	.	TGTGCCAGCAGCTCACGCCGGGCAGATACGCAGTATTTT	CASSSRRADTQYF
.	TRBV20-1	14	TRBJ2-2	.	TGCAGTGCCATCGACACAGGGCACACCGGGGAGCTGTTTTTT	CSAIDTGHTGELFF
.	TRBV18	14	TRBJ2-7	TRBD2	TGTGCCAGCTCACCAAACACCGGACTAGCGCAGCAGTACTTC	CASSPNTGLAQQYF
.	TRBV20-1	14	TRBJ2-7	TRBD2	TGCAGTGCTCTACGGGTAGCGGGGCAGTACGAGCAGTACTTC	CSALRVAGQYEQYF
.	TRBV29-1	11	TRBJ2-1	TRBD1	TGCAGCGTGAACAGGGGCTATGAGCAGTTCTTC	CSVNRGYEQFF
.	TRBV3-1	16	TRBJ2-1	.	TGTGCCAGCAGCCAAGATATGTCCAGCCCCTACAATGAGCAGTTCTTC	CASSQDMSSPYNEQFF
few	TRBV24-1	16	TRBJ2-1	.	TGTGCCACCAGTGATCCCAGGGTAGTCTCCTACAATGAGCAGTTCTTC	CATSDPRVVSYNEQFF
few	TRBV5-1	15	TRBJ2-3	.	TGCGCCAGCAGCTGGCCAGCGGAGCCCACAGATACGCAGTATTTT	CASSWPAEPTDTQYF
.	TRBV7-2	13	TRBJ2-7	.	TGTGCCAGCAGCACCCGGGGGGCCCACGAGCAGTACTTC	CASSTRGAHEQYF
.	TRBV20-1	14	TRBJ2-1	TRBD2	TGCAGTGCTCAAAGCGGGGAGGGGTACAATGAGCAGTTCTTC	CSAQSGEGYNEQFF
many	TRBV27	16	TRBJ2-7	.	TGTGCCAGCAGTCAGGGACGGGGACTTGGAGGGTACGAGCAGTACTTC	CASSQGRGLGGYEQYF
many	TRBV20-1	16	TRBJ2-7	.	TGCAGTGCTAGAGGAGGCGACAGGATTAGCTCCTACGAGCAGTACTTC	CSARGGDRISSYEQYF
many	TRBV12-3/TRBV12-4	16	TRBJ2-7	TRBD1	TGTGCCAGCAGGGGATGGGGGACAGGAGGGAACTACGAGCAGTACTTC	CASRGWGTGGNYEQYF
few	TRBV11-2	13	TRBJ2-2	.	TGTGCCAGCGGACCTCCGAACACCGGGGAGCTGTTTTTT	CASGPPNTGELFF
.	TRBV5-1	15	TRBJ1-3	.	TGCGCCAGCAGCGCCTCGACAGGCTCTGGAAACACCATATATTTT	CASSASTGSGNTIYF
few	TRBV18	17	TRBJ2-1	.	TGTGCCAGCTCACCACTCGACAGTCTGAGCTCCTACAATGAGCAGTTCTTC	CASSPLDSLSSYNEQFF
many	TRBV6-6	13	TRBJ1-3	.	TGTGCCAGCAGTTACGAGGACAGAAACACCATATATTTT	CASSYEDRNTIYF